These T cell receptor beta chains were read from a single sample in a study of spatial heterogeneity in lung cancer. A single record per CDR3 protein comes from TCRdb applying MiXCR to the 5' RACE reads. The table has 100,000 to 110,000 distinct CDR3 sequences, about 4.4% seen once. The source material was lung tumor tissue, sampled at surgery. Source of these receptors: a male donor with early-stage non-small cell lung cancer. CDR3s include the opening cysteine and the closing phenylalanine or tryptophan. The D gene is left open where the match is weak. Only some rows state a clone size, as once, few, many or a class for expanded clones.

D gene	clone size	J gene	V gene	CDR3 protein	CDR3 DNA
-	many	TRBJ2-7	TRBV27	CASSFSGEQYF	TGTGCCAGCAGTTTTAGCGGCGAGCAGTACTTC
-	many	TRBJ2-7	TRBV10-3	CAISESDSSYEQYF	TGTGCCATCAGTGAGTCCGACAGCTCCTACGAGCAGTACTTC
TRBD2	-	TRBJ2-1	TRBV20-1	CSARAPGLAGAGEQFF	TGCAGTGCTAGAGCCCCGGGACTAGCGGGAGCGGGTGAGCAGTTCTTC
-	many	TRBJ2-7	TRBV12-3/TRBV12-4	CASSLRAVGQGIRSYEQYF	TGTGCCAGCAGTTTGAGGGCGGTAGGGCAGGGGATCAGGTCCTACGAGCAGTACTTC
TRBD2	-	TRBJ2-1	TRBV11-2	CASAAIAGGFNEQFF	TGTGCCAGCGCAGCGATAGCGGGAGGTTTCAATGAGCAGTTCTTC
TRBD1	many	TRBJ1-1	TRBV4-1	CASSQLWTGVFFGFF	TGCGCCAGCAGCCAACTGTGGACAGGGGTTTTCTTCGGTTTCTTT
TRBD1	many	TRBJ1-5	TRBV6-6	CASSPGQGAWNQPQHF	TGTGCCAGCAGCCCCGGACAGGGGGCTTGGAATCAGCCCCAGCATTTT
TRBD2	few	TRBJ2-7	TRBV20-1	CSARTWGGEQYF	TGCAGTGCTAGAACTTGGGGGGGCGAGCAGTACTTC
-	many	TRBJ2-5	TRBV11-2	CASSLAGTETQYF	TGTGCCAGCAGCTTAGCAGGGACGGAGACCCAGTACTTC
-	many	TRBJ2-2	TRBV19	CASSYRRTITGELFF	TGTGCCAGTAGTTATCGACGGACGATTACCGGGGAGCTGTTTTTT
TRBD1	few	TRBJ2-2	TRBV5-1	CASSNTGGRGHGELFF	TGCGCCAGCAGCAATACAGGGGGCCGCGGACACGGGGAGCTGTTTTTT
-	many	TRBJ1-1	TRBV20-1	CSARLGDAGGAFF	TGCAGTGCTAGATTAGGGGATGCGGGGGGCGCTTTCTTT
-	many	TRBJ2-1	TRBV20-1	CSASSHSYNEQFF	TGCAGTGCTAGCAGCCACTCCTACAATGAGCAGTTCTTC
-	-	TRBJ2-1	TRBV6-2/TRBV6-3	CASSYGVSYNEQFF	TGTGCCAGCAGTTACGGGGTCTCCTACAATGAGCAGTTCTTC
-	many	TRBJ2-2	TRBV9	CASRWTGDTGELFF	TGTGCCAGCAGGTGGACGGGAGACACCGGGGAGCTGTTTTTT
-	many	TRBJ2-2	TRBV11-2	CASSFIGELFF	TGTGCCAGCAGCTTCATCGGGGAGCTGTTTTTT
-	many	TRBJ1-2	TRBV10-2	CASSEWLGDYGYTF	TGCGCCAGCAGTGAGTGGTTAGGAGACTATGGCTACACCTTC
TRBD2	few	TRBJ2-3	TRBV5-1	CASSFGPGLAGETDTQYF	TGCGCCAGCAGCTTCGGACCGGGACTAGCGGGAGAGACAGATACGCAGTATTTT
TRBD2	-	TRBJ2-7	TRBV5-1	CASSLARAGSYEQYF	TGCGCCAGCAGCTTGGCCCGAGCGGGATCCTACGAGCAGTACTTC
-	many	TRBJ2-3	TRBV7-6	CASSLGGLGDTQYF	TGTGCCAGCAGCTTAGGGGGATTGGGAGATACGCAGTATTTT
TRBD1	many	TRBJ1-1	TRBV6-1	CASGLTDRGRLAFF	TGTGCCAGCGGATTGACCGACAGGGGGCGCCTGGCTTTCTTT
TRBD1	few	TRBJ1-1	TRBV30	CASEPGGTEAFF	TGTGCCTCAGAGCCAGGGGGCACTGAAGCTTTCTTT
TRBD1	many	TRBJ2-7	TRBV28	CASSLDRRLSYEQYF	TGTGCCAGCAGTTTGGACAGGCGATTATCCTACGAGCAGTACTTC
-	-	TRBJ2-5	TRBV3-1	CASSQEAEETQYF	TGTGCCAGCAGCCAAGAAGCGGAGGAGACCCAGTACTTC
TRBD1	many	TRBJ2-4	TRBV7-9	CASSSSQGLGGIQYF	TGTGCCAGCAGTTCCTCACAGGGGTTGGGTGGCATTCAGTACTTC
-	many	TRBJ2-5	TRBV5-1	CASSRTAEETQYF	TGCGCCAGCAGCCGGACAGCTGAAGAGACCCAGTACTTC
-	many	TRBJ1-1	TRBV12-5	CASGLGAGTEAFF	TGTGCTAGTGGTTTGGGGGCGGGCACTGAAGCTTTCTTT
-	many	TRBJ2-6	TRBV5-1	CASSSTGANVLTF	TGCGCCAGCTCTAGTACTGGGGCCAACGTCCTGACTTTC
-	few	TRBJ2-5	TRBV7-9	CASSGELQVEQETQYF	TGTGCCAGCAGCGGAGAACTACAGGTGGAGCAGGAGACCCAGTACTTC
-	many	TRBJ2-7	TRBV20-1	CSARDLGGKRDYEQYF	TGCAGTGCTAGAGATCTGGGCGGGAAACGGGACTACGAGCAGTACTTC
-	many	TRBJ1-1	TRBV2	CASSWDTDGINTEAFF	TGTGCCAGCAGTTGGGACACGGACGGAATTAACACTGAAGCTTTCTTT
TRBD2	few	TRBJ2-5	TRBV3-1	CASSRTSGPETQYF	TGTGCCAGCAGCAGGACTAGCGGCCCAGAGACCCAGTACTTC
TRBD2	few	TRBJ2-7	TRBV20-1	CSATDRTSGTYEQYF	TGCAGTGCTACCGACAGGACTAGCGGGACCTACGAGCAGTACTTC
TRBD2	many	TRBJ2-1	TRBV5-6	CASKGLAGPSHYNEQFF	TGTGCCAGCAAGGGGCTAGCGGGCCCTTCCCACTACAATGAGCAGTTCTTC
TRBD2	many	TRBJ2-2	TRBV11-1	CASSFASGSVTGELFF	TGTGCCAGCAGCTTTGCTAGCGGGAGCGTCACCGGGGAGCTGTTTTTT
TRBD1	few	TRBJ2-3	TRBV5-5	CASSLSGTATDTQYF	TGTGCCAGCAGCTTGTCCGGGACAGCCACAGATACGCAGTATTTT
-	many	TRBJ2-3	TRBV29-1	CSVAGFTDTQYF	TGCAGCGTTGCGGGGTTCACAGATACGCAGTATTTT
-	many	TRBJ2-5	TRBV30	CAWSRSDNEMETQYF	TGTGCCTGGAGTAGGAGTGACAATGAGATGGAGACCCAGTACTTC
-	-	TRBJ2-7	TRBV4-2	CASSQDGRRTAPQYF	TGTGCCAGCAGCCAAGACGGTAGGAGGACAGCGCCGCAGTACTTC
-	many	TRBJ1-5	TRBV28	CASSSQSQGRGNQPQHF	TGTGCCAGCAGTTCCCAGTCTCAGGGTCGGGGGAATCAGCCCCAGCATTTT
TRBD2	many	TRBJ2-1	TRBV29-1	CSVVLLAGVFNEQFF	TGCAGCGTCGTGTTACTAGCGGGAGTGTTCAATGAGCAGTTCTTC
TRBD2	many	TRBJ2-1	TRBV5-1	CASSSLAGSYNEQFF	TGCGCCAGCAGCTCACTAGCGGGGTCCTACAATGAGCAGTTCTTC
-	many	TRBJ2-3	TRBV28	CASISAGVVGQYF	TGTGCCAGCATCTCAGCGGGCGTGGTCGGGCAGTATTTT
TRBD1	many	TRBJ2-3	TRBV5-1	CASSLGQGTDPTDTQYF	TGCGCCAGCAGCTTGGGCCAGGGGACAGACCCCACAGATACGCAGTATTTT
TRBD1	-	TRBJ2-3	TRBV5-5	CASSLGTGIDTQYF	TGTGCCAGCAGCTTGGGGACAGGGATAGATACGCAGTATTTT
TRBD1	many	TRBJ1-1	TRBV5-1	CASKDRVSGGTEAFF	TGCGCCAGCAAAGACAGGGTTTCGGGTGGGACTGAAGCTTTCTTT